This TCR beta chain was obtained from a study of OX40 agonist ivuxolimab in advanced cancers. The CDR3 runs 13 residues. Trimming removed 3 bases from V and 5 bases from J, with 11 bases in between. CDR1 and CDR2 (germline): SGHKS, YYEKEE (reference sequence). This table comes from immunoSEQ multiplex PCR, and its TCRdb copy is limited to in-frame clones, with some not included. This table holds about 58,000 clones, less than 90% found once. People who had autoimmune disease history or systemic immunosuppression were excluded. The V call is TRBV5-5, the J call TRBJ1-1; D unresolved. The material sequenced was CD4+ or CD8+ T cells sorted from blood, taken in a trial of the OX40 agonist ivuxolimab. This receptor was taken from an adult with an advanced solid tumor such as melanoma, head and neck, liver or kidney cancer. The CDR3 bases are TGTGCCAGCAGCTGGAAGGATGAGACTGAAGCTTTCTTT. Protein: CASSWKDETEAFF.